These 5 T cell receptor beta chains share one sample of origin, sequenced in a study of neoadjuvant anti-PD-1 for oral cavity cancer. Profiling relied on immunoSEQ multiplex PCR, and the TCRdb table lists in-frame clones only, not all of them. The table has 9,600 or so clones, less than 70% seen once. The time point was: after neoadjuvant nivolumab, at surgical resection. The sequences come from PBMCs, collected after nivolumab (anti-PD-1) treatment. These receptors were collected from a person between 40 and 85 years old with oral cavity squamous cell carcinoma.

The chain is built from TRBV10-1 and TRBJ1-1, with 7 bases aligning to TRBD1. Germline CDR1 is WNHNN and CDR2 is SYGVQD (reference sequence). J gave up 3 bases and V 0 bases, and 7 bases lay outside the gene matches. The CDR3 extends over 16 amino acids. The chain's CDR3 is CASSESIAGTDTEAFF. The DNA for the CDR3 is TGCGCCAGCAGTGAGTCGATAGCTGGGACAGACACTGAAGCTTTCTTT.

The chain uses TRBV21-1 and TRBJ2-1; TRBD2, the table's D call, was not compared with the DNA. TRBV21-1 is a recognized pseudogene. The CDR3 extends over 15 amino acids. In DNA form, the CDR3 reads TGTGCCAGCAGCAACGGGGAGAGCTCCTACAATGAGCAGTTCTTC. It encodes CASSNGESSYNEQFF.

CDR3 in amino acids: CASSKTAKQETQYF. The DNA of the CDR3 is TGTGCCAGCAGTAAGACAGCTAAACAAGAGACCCAGTACTTC. The chain links TRBV6-5 to TRBJ2-5, with D tentatively TRBD1 (5 bases). The CDR3 sequence is 14 residues long. The germline gives CDR1 MNHEY, CDR2 SVGAGI. Trimming stripped 5 bases from V and 2 bases from J, with 12 bases between.

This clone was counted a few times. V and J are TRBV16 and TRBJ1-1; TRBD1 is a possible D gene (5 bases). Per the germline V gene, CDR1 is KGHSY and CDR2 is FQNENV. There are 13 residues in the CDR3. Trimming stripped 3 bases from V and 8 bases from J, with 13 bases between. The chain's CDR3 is CASSQPSGAEAFF. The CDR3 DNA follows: TGTGCCAGCAGCCAGCCCTCCGGGGCAGAAGCTTTCTTT.

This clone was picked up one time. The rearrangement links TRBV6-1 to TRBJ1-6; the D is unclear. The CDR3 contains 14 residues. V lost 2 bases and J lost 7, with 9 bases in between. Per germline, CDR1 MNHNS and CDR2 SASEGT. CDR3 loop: CASSETSANSPLHF. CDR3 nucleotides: TGTGCCAGCAGTGAAACGTCGGCAAATTCACCCCTCCACTTT.